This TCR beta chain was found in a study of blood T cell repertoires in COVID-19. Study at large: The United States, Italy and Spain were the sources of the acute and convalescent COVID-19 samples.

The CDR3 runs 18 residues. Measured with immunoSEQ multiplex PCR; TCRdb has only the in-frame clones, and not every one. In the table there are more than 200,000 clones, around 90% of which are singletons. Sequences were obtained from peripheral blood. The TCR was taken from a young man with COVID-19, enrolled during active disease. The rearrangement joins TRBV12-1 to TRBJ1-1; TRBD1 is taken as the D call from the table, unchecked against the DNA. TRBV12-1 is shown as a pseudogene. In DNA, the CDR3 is TGTGCCAGCAGCTTTATTTACAGCCTTAAAGGAATGAACACTGAAGCTTTCTTT. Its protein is CASSFIYSLKGMNTEAFF.